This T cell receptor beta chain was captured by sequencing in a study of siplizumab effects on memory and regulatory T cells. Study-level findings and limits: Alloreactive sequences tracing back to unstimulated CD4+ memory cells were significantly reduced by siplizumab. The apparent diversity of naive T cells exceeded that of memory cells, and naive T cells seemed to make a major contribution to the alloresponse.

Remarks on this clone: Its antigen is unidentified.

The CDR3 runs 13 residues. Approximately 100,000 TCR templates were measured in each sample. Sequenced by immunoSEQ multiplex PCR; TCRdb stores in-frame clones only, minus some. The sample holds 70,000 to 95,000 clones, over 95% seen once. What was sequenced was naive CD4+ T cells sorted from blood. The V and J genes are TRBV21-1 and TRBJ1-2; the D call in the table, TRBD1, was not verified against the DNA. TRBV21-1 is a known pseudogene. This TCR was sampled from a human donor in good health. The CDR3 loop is CASSNGQVYGYTF. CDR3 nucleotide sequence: TGTGCCAGCAGCAATGGGCAGGTCTATGGCTACACCTTC.